A single sample is the source of the 9 T cell receptor beta chains below, sequenced in a study of OX40 agonist ivuxolimab in advanced cancers. Generated by immunoSEQ multiplex PCR, the TCRdb table keeps only in-frame clones and is missing some. Here the sample spans about 83,000 clones, roughly 84% being singletons. Source: CD4+ or CD8+ T cells sorted from blood, taken in a trial of the OX40 agonist ivuxolimab. These receptors were collected from an adult with an advanced solid tumor such as melanoma, head and neck, liver or kidney cancer.

The rearrangement links TRBV5-6 to TRBJ1-2, with 11 positions matching TRBD1. The ends lost 4 bases at V and 4 bases at J; junction bases unmatched: 6. The CDR3 is 15 amino acids. Per the germline V gene, CDR1 is SGHDT and CDR2 is YYEEEE. The CDR3 DNA follows: TGTGCCAGCAGCCCCAGGGACAGGGGGGTCTATGGCTACACCTTC. It is translated as CASSPRDRGVYGYTF.

The gene calls are TRBV28 and TRBJ2-7; maybe TRBD1 (6 bases). This CDR3 comprises 12 residues. Looked up from germline, CDR1 is MDHEN and CDR2 is SYDVKM. The ends were cut back, 5 bases at V and 11 bases at J, with 16 bases in the middle. CDR3 protein: CASSRRTVGKYF. The CDR3 DNA reads as TGTGCCAGCAGTCGAAGGACAGTGGGAAAGTACTTC.

The rearrangement joins TRBV6-6 to TRBJ1-5; D unresolved. CDR1 and CDR2 from the germline V gene are MNHNY and SVGAGI (reference sequence). The CDR3 extends over 14 amino acids. The germline V and J ends were trimmed by 2 bases and 7 bases, with 12 bases remaining between them. CDR3 protein: CASSYGRDAQPQHF. The CDR3, as DNA: TGTGCCAGCAGTTACGGGAGGGATGCGCAGCCCCAGCATTTT.

The V call is TRBV30, the J call TRBJ1-3; D gene ambiguous. With 0 bases removed from V and 4 bases from J, the gap between germline ends came to 13 bases. This CDR3 region has 15 residues. Germline V gene sequence: CDR1 GTSNPN, CDR2 SVGIG (reference sequence). The CDR3 nucleotides read TGTGCCTGGAGTGTACGAGGGCCTCCGGGAAACACCATATATTTT. As protein: CAWSVRGPPGNTIYF.

The chain recombines TRBV7-2 with TRBJ2-1; the match to TRBD1 covers 7 bases. Per germline, CDR1 SGHTA and CDR2 FQGNSA. The CDR3 is 14 residues long. V dropped 4 bases and J dropped 6; count of bases not matched to a gene: 6. The CDR3 sequence: CASSSEQGRNEQFF. The CDR3 nucleotides read TGTGCCAGCAGCTCGGAACAGGGGCGCAATGAGCAGTTCTTC.

The chain uses TRBV7-2 and TRBJ1-3; D unclear. Germline V CDR1 and CDR2: SGHTA, FQGNSA. The CDR3 sequence is 16 residues long. Trimming removed 4 bases from V and 0 bases from J, with 13 bases in between. The CDR3 reads CASSYQGRSSGNTIYF. For the CDR3, the DNA is TGTGCCAGCAGCTACCAAGGCCGGAGCTCTGGAAACACCATATATTTT. The entire variable domain, with the rest obtained from reference TRBV7-2 and TRBJ1-3, is as follows: GAGVSQSPSNKVTEKGKDVELRCDPISGHTALYWYRQSLGQGLEFLIYFQGNSAPDKSGLPSDRFSAERTGGSVSTLTIQRTQQEDSAVYLCASSYQGRSSGNTIYFGEGSWLTVV.

The chain has TRBV18 and TRBJ1-2; 7 nucleotides line up with TRBD1. The junction had 8 bases not matched to a gene; V was cut back by 3 bases and J by 7 bases. CDR1 KGHSH and CDR2 LQKENI come from the germline V gene. This CDR3 spans 14 amino acids. The CDR3 is CASSPVEQGPGYTF. CDR3 bases: TGTGCCAGCTCACCTGTGGAACAGGGGCCTGGCTACACCTTC.

The chain couples TRBV18 to TRBJ2-7; 8 bases are a match to TRBD1. Germline loops: CDR1 KGHSH, CDR2 LQKENI. Trimming removed 2 bases from V and 7 bases from J; junction bases left unmatched: 10. CDR3 length: 15 residues. Here the CDR3 reads CASSPVGTGIREQYF. CDR3 DNA: TGTGCCAGCTCACCAGTTGGGACAGGTATAAGGGAGCAGTACTTC.

The genes are TRBV2 and TRBJ1-1; D might be TRBD1 (5 bases). In germline, CDR1 is SNHLY, CDR2 FYNNEI. The CDR3 runs to 18 residues. V shed 6 bases and J shed 4 bases, with 27 bases lying between them. DNA for the CDR3: TGTGCCAGCAGCCGTAAGCCCGGGACTCCCGGAGGTTTCACTGAAGCTTTCTTT. It encodes CASSRKPGTPGGFTEAFF.